The 21 T cell receptor beta chains below come from one sample, sequenced in a study of blood T cells in healthy people across ages. Next came a second PCR, run for roughly 7 to 12 cycles, which used a sample-barcoded 5' primer along with a J-beta primer mix. TCRdb called the 5' RACE reads again in MiXCR, with one record for every CDR3 protein. This sample has some 900,000 distinct CDR3 sequences, with 40% to 60% found just once. The sample taken for sequencing was blood. Source of these receptors: a man aged 25 to 40 in good health.

This clonotype was detected many times. The J gene is TRBJ1-1, the V gene TRBV11-2, with unresolved D. Germline values: CDR1 SGHAT, CDR2 FQNNGV. Trimming shortened V by 2 bases and J by 4 bases, and 17 bases separated the two germline ends. CDR3 length equals 16 residues. This chain's CDR3 is CASSLLPGSMGTEAFF. CDR3 coding DNA: TGTGCCAGCAGCTTACTTCCGGGGTCGATGGGCACTGAAGCTTTCTTT.

This clonotype was detected only a few times. The chain combines TRBV6-2 or TRBV6-3 with TRBJ2-7, with D perhaps given as TRBD1 or TRBD2 (5 bases each). The CDR3 is made up of 17 amino acids. CDR1 is MNHEY, CDR2 SVGEGT, per germline. V was cut by 6 bases and J by 0 bases, with 21 bases left in between. The CDR3 DNA follows: TGTGCCAGCAGCCGACCCCCGGGGCAGGTGTTCTCCTACGAGCAGTACTTC. Translating it yields CASSRPPGQVFSYEQYF.

This clonotype has only a few counts. The gene calls are TRBV3-1 and TRBJ1-4; no definite D call. The germline CDR1 and CDR2 sequences are LGHDT and YNNKEL (reference sequence). The V and J ends lost 5 bases and 10 bases respectively, with 11 bases between them. This CDR3 region has 12 residues. The CDR3 loop is CASSSVPRKLFF. In nucleotides, the CDR3 is TGTGCCAGCAGCTCCGTCCCGAGAAAACTGTTTTTT. The variable domain in full, with the rest retrieved from reference TRBV3-1 and TRBJ1-4, is DTAVSQTPKYLVTQMGNDKSIKCEQNLGHDTMYWYKQDSKKFLKIMFSYNNKELIINETVPNRFSPKSPDKAHLNLHINSLELGDSAVYFCASSSVPRKLFFGSGTQLSVL.

The V gene is TRBV6-5, the J gene TRBJ2-7; D is ambiguous. Germline CDR1 and CDR2: MNHEY and SVGAGI. The CDR3 is made up of 16 amino acids. Trimming removed 5 bases at V and 2 bases at J, with 19 bases between. The CDR3 DNA reads as TGTGCCAGCAGTCCACCCCTCAGGTTCGGACCCTACGAGCAGTACTTC. Translating it yields CASSPPLRFGPYEQYF.

The table lists this clonotype with a few counts. The CDR3 DNA follows: TGTGCCAGCATCACCTACCCGGGAACGGGGGGCCACTTTCAAGAGACCCAGTACTTC. Translated: CASITYPGTGGHFQETQYF. The V call is TRBV7-9, the J call TRBJ2-5; possible D gene TRBD2, 7 bases. Deletions cut 7 bases from V and 2 bases from J, with 29 bases between. This CDR3 comprises 19 residues. Germline V gene sequence: CDR1 SEHNR, CDR2 FQNEAQ (reference sequence).

V and J are TRBV14 and TRBJ2-7, with 8 nucleotides matching TRBD2. The CDR3 is made up of 16 amino acids. Germline CDR1 and CDR2: SGHDN and FVKESK. V dropped 1 base and J dropped 5; count of bases not matched to a gene: 10. CDR3 region: CASSQGKSGGFDEQYF. CDR3 bases: TGTGCCAGCAGCCAAGGGAAAAGCGGGGGATTTGACGAGCAGTACTTC.

This clonotype was seen only a few times. This chain joins TRBV5-1 and TRBJ1-6, with D unclear. CDR3 length: 14 amino acids. The germline V and J ends were trimmed by 3 bases and 7 bases, with 11 bases remaining between them. The germline V gene encodes CDR1 SGHRS and CDR2 YFSETQ. The CDR3 DNA follows: TGCGCCAGCAGCTCAGTGAGGGAAAATTCACCCCTCCACTTT. Encoded protein: CASSSVRENSPLHF. Full variable domain (missing parts from reference TRBV5-1 and TRBJ1-6): KAGVTQTPRYLIKTRGQQVTLSCSPISGHRSVSWYQQTPGQGLQFLFEYFSETQRNKGNFPGRFSGRQFSNSRSEMNVSTLELGDSALYLCASSSVRENSPLHFGNGTRLTVT.

This chain joins TRBV27 and TRBJ2-4; D is possibly TRBD1 or TRBD2 (5 bases each). The germline gives CDR1 MNHEY, CDR2 SMNVEV (reference sequence). Trimming took 2 bases from V and 13 from J, leaving 15 bases between them. The CDR3 consists of 13 residues. This chain's CDR3 is CASSLRGPQEQYF. DNA for the CDR3: TGTGCCAGCAGTTTACGGGGCCCTCAGGAGCAGTACTTC.

The genes are TRBV7-9 and TRBJ1-1, with D unresolved. The CDR3 spans 12 residues. V dropped 7 bases and J dropped 5 bases, with 11 bases sitting between them. CDR1 and CDR2 from the germline V gene are SEHNR and FQNEAQ (reference sequence). Here the CDR3 reads CASIPWGTEAFF. CDR3 bases: TGTGCCAGCATTCCTTGGGGTACTGAAGCTTTCTTT.

V is TRBV7-2 and J is TRBJ1-2; 7 bases are shared with TRBD1. With 4 bases clipped from V and 7 bases from J, the junction kept 15 bases outside the gene matches. This CDR3 spans 16 amino acids. Per germline, CDR1 SGHTA and CDR2 FQGNSA. The chain's CDR3 is CASSSRDSLISGGYTF. Written as DNA, the CDR3 is TGTGCCAGCAGCTCCCGGGACAGTTTAATAAGTGGTGGCTACACCTTC.

V usage is TRBV10-3 and J usage is TRBJ2-4; weak D call: TRBD2 (5 bases). Per germline, CDR1 ENHRY and CDR2 SYGVKD. The CDR3 is 16 residues long. V lost 0 bases and J 7 bases, leaving 16 bases between the germline ends. CDR3 loop: CAISESYGVKGNIQYF. The CDR3 DNA reads TGTGCCATCAGTGAGTCCTACGGGGTTAAGGGCAACATTCAGTACTTC.

This sequence joins TRBV6-2 or TRBV6-3 and TRBJ2-5, with D perhaps matching TRBD2 (5 bases). The germline V gene has CDR1 MNHEY and CDR2 SVGEGT. The CDR3 is 15 residues long. V was clipped by 6 bases and J by 2 bases, with 16 bases between them. For the CDR3, the DNA is TGTGCCAGCAGGCCCATGGCGGGCGGACAAGAGACCCAGTACTTC. Residues: CASRPMAGGQETQYF.

The chain uses TRBV20-1 and TRBJ2-5; possible D gene TRBD1, 6 bases. In germline, CDR1 is DFQATT, CDR2 SNEGSKA (reference sequence). V lost 8 bases and J lost 5, with 18 bases in between. The CDR3 has 13 amino acids. The CDR3 DNA reads TGCAGTACCCCCGCAGGGCAGGGGGAGACCCAGTACTTC. Translated: CSTPAGQGETQYF.

Of note for this clonotype: A much larger clonotype is one base distant, so this may be a read error. The V call is TRBV7-2, the J call TRBJ2-4; 9 nucleotides agree with TRBD1. The CDR3 has 16 residues. Germline V gives CDR1 SGHTA, CDR2 FQGNSA. V lost 1 base and J lost 8; bases outside the gene matches: 9. The CDR3 is CASSLGGTGLADIQYF. For the CDR3, the DNA is TGTGCCAGCAGCTTAGGCGGGACAGGGTTGGCAGACATTCAGTACTTC.

V usage is TRBV5-1 and J usage is TRBJ2-3; TRBD2 might be the D (7 bases). V lost 1 base and J lost 3, with 12 bases in between. Germline V gene data show CDR1 as SGHRS and CDR2 as YFSETQ. The CDR3 runs to 15 residues. In nucleotides, the CDR3 is TGCGCCAGCAGCTTGCTACAGGGAGGGACAGATACGCAGTATTTT. Its protein is CASSLLQGGTDTQYF.

The V call is TRBV3-1, the J call TRBJ2-1; perhaps TRBD1 as D (6 bases). From germline, CDR1 is LGHDT and CDR2 YNNKEL (reference sequence). V was trimmed by 5 bases and J by 9 bases, leaving 14 bases between them. The CDR3 length is 13 residues. CDR3 sequence: CASSSTGLGEQFF. CDR3 bases: TGTGCCAGCAGCTCAACAGGGTTGGGTGAGCAGTTCTTC.

This sequence joins TRBV12-3 or TRBV12-4 and TRBJ2-3; 11 bases align to TRBD2. This CDR3 region has 16 residues. V dropped 5 bases and J dropped 8; count of bases not matched to a gene: 12. The CDR3 DNA reads as TGTGCCAGCAGTCCCCGACTAGCGGGGTCCACGGGTACGCAGTATTTT. Encoded protein: CASSPRLAGSTGTQYF.

The chain combines TRBV10-3 with TRBJ2-7; TRBD1 might be the D (6 bases). Between the trimmed V and J ends, which lost 6 bases and 6 bases, there was a span of 12 bases. Germline assignment: CDR1 ENHRY and CDR2 SYGVKD. The CDR3 totals 12 residues. CDR3 in amino acids: CAISSLGGEQYF. CDR3 DNA sequence: TGTGCCATCAGCTCACTAGGGGGCGAGCAGTACTTC.

The sample holds many counts of this clonotype. This chain links TRBV27 with TRBJ2-5, with D maybe TRBD1 (5 bases). The CDR3 covers 16 residues. The V end lost 3 bases, the J end lost 1 base, and 15 bases lay between the germline ends. Germline assignment: CDR1 MNHEY and CDR2 SMNVEV (reference sequence). The CDR3 DNA sequence: TGTGCCAGCAGTTTCGGGCAGGGTGACCTCCAAGAGACCCAGTACTTC. It specifies CASSFGQGDLQETQYF.

V and J are TRBV4-1 and TRBJ1-2; TRBD1 matches 9 bases. Trimming cost V 6 bases and J 3 bases; bases outside gene matches: 17. The CDR3 totals 18 residues. Germline loops: CDR1 MGHRA, CDR2 YSYEKL. Written as DNA, the CDR3 is TGCGCCAGCAGACAAAACCTGAACTCGGACAGGGGACACTATGGCTACACCTTC. Its translation is CASRQNLNSDRGHYGYTF.

The chain recombines TRBV4-1 with TRBJ2-5; 8 bases line up with TRBD2. The germline V gene encodes CDR1 MGHRA and CDR2 YSYEKL. V was clipped by 2 bases and J by 4 bases; unmatched bases: 3. The length of the CDR3 is 14 residues. DNA for the CDR3: TGCGCCAGCAGCCAACGGGAGGGGCCAGAGACCCAGTACTTC. This codes for CASSQREGPETQYF.